These 18 T cell receptor beta chains originate from one sample sequenced in a study of blood T cell repertoires in COVID-19. TCRdb's copy holds only in-frame clones and misses some; the assay was immunoSEQ multiplex PCR. This table holds a few hundred thousand clones, about 91% found once. The sample comprised peripheral blood. These receptors were obtained from a person aged 18 to 35 with COVID-19, enrolled during active disease.

The rearrangement joins TRBV4-3 to TRBJ2-3; 7 bases align to TRBD2. The CDR3 sequence is 15 residues long. The trim removed 1 base at V and 1 base at J, leaving 2 bases unmatched. From germline, CDR1 is LGHNA and CDR2 YSLEER. The CDR3 sequence: CASSQALAGTDTQYF. The CDR3 DNA follows: TGCGCCAGCAGCCAAGCTCTAGCGGGCACAGATACGCAGTATTTT.

The V gene is TRBV6-1, the J gene TRBJ1-2, with D tentatively TRBD1 (5 bases). The germline V gene encodes CDR1 MNHNS and CDR2 SASEGT. This CDR3 spans 15 amino acids. V lost 0 bases and J 8 bases, leaving 16 bases between the germline ends. The CDR3 sequence is CASSEAIAGVGGYTF. The CDR3 DNA follows: TGTGCCAGCAGTGAAGCTATCGCGGGGGTCGGCGGCTACACCTTC.

The V and J genes are TRBV6-6 and TRBJ1-2; 9 bases line up with TRBD1. The CDR3 runs 14 residues. Germline loops: CDR1 MNHNY, CDR2 SVGAGI (reference sequence). The junction had 5 bases not matched to a gene; V was cut back by 4 bases and J by 5 bases. CDR3 region: CASSFGGQGYGYTF. The CDR3 nucleotides are TGTGCCAGCAGTTTCGGAGGACAGGGGTATGGCTACACCTTC.

Here the CDR3 DNA reads TGTGCCAGCAGCATACAGGGAATGGGCTCCTACAATGAGCAGTTCTTC. Translated: CASSIQGMGSYNEQFF. The chain is built from TRBV7-8 and TRBJ2-1; D may be TRBD1 (6 bases). This CDR3 comprises 16 residues. V lost 5 bases to trimming and J lost 0 bases, with 14 bases between them. Germline assignment: CDR1 SGHVS and CDR2 FQNEAQ. Looking up the rest from reference TRBV7-8 and TRBJ2-1 gives the full variable domain: GAGVSQSPRYKVAKRGQDVALRCDPISGHVSLFWYQQALGQGPEFLTYFQNEAQLDKSGLPSDRFFAERPEGSVSTLKIQRTQQEDSAVYLCASSIQGMGSYNEQFFGPGTRLTVL.

V gene TRBV24-1 combines with J gene TRBJ2-3, with 8 bases aligning to TRBD1. In germline, CDR1 is KGHDR, CDR2 SFDVKD. With 3 bases clipped from V and 3 bases from J, the junction kept 7 bases outside the gene matches. The CDR3 runs to 16 residues. The CDR3 DNA reads TGTGCCACCAGTGATCCTAGGACAGGGTCAACAGATACGCAGTATTTT. This sequence encodes CATSDPRTGSTDTQYF.

CDR3 residues: CASRGLAGGPREQFF. Here the CDR3 DNA reads TGTGCCAGCAGGGGATTAGCGGGAGGGCCACGTGAGCAGTTCTTC. The chain uses TRBV6-5 and TRBJ2-1, with 11 bases fitting TRBD2. The ends lost 6 bases at V and 9 bases at J; junction bases unmatched: 10. From germline, CDR1 is MNHEY and CDR2 SVGAGI. The CDR3 spans 15 residues.

This rearrangement joins TRBV25-1 to TRBJ2-2, with D maybe TRBD1 (6 bases). V dropped 7 bases and J dropped 7 bases, with 16 bases sitting between them. The CDR3 has 14 amino acids. Germline CDR1 MGHDK, CDR2 SYGVNS. The CDR3 sequence is CASTKTGKGGELFF. CDR3 sequence (DNA): TGTGCCAGCACCAAGACAGGCAAAGGCGGGGAGCTGTTTTTT.

The rearrangement links TRBV14 to TRBJ1-1; possible D gene TRBD1, 5 bases. V was cut by 1 base and J by 9 bases, with 9 bases left in between. Germline CDR1 is SGHDN and CDR2 is FVKESK. There are 12 residues in the CDR3. CDR3 amino acids: CASSQGGGKAFF. The CDR3, as DNA: TGTGCCAGCAGCCAAGGGGGGGGGAAAGCTTTCTTT.

The J gene is TRBJ2-1, the V gene TRBV11-3; TRBD1 agrees at 7 bases. V dropped 5 bases and J dropped 5; count of bases not matched to a gene: 6. Per the germline V gene, CDR1 is SGHNT and CDR2 is YENEEA. The CDR3 extends over 14 amino acids. The CDR3 loop is CASSAPGQNNEQFF. The CDR3 nucleotides are TGTGCCAGCAGCGCGCCGGGACAGAACAATGAGCAGTTCTTC.

J is TRBJ1-5 and V is TRBV7-8, with TRBD1 matching 8 bases. Trimming took 4 bases from V and 7 from J; bases not matched to a gene: 9. This CDR3 is 15 amino acids long. The germline gives CDR1 SGHVS, CDR2 FQNEAQ. The CDR3 is CASSSDREMGQPQHF. The CDR3, as DNA: TGTGCCAGCAGCTCGGACAGGGAGATGGGGCAGCCCCAGCATTTT. Full variable domain (remainder filled in from reference TRBV7-8 and TRBJ1-5): GAGVSQSPRYKVAKRGQDVALRCDPISGHVSLFWYQQALGQGPEFLTYFQNEAQLDKSGLPSDRFFAERPEGSVSTLKIQRTQQEDSAVYLCASSSDREMGQPQHFGDGTRLSIL.

The rearrangement links TRBV7-2 to TRBJ2-5, with D hard to call. CDR3 length equals 13 residues. Trimming left V 5 bases short and J 0 bases short, with 7 bases between. Germline CDR1 is SGHTA and CDR2 is FQGNSA. The CDR3 sequence: CASSGAYQETQYF. Here the CDR3 DNA reads TGTGCCAGCAGCGGTGCGTACCAAGAGACCCAGTACTTC.

The chain recombines TRBV4-2 with TRBJ2-7; tentatively, D is TRBD2 (5 bases). CDR1 is LGHNA and CDR2 is YNFKEQ in the germline V gene. CDR3 size: 15 residues. Trimming shortened V by 2 bases and J by 2 bases, and 13 bases separated the two germline ends. The CDR3 DNA reads as TGTGCCAGCAGCCAAACATCTAGCCCAGCCTACGAGCAGTACTTC. Protein product: CASSQTSSPAYEQYF.

This chain connects TRBV6-5 to TRBJ1-4; 8 bases are shared with TRBD1. Germline CDR1 MNHEY, CDR2 SVGAGI. This CDR3 has 15 amino acids. The ends lost 7 bases at V and 0 bases at J; junction bases unmatched: 4. The CDR3 DNA is TGTGCCAGCATGGTGACAGGGGCAACTAATGAAAAACTGTTTTTT. Its protein product is CASMVTGATNEKLFF.

A single count supports this clone. The rearrangement joins TRBV4-1 to TRBJ2-7, with 8 bases identical to TRBD1. Unmatched junction bases numbered 7, after V lost 3 bases and J lost 3 bases. The CDR3 has 15 amino acids. Germline-derived CDR1 and CDR2 are MGHRA and YSYEKL. The CDR3 coding sequence is TGCGCCAGCAGCCATCCCACGACAGGGGTCTACGAGCAGTACTTC. As protein: CASSHPTTGVYEQYF.

The chain is built from TRBV7-2 and TRBJ2-3; unclear D gene. There are 14 residues in the CDR3. Germline CDR1 SGHTA, CDR2 FQGNSA. With 1 base removed from V and 2 bases from J, the gap between germline ends came to 7 bases. The CDR3, as DNA: TGTGCCAGCAGCTTAGAATTTTACACAGATACGCAGTATTTT. It codes for CASSLEFYTDTQYF.

This chain connects TRBV29-1 to TRBJ2-7; 9 bases map to TRBD2. The CDR3 spans 11 residues. CDR1 and CDR2 from the germline V gene are SQVTM and ANQGSEA. The junction had 3 bases not matched to a gene; V was cut back by 6 bases and J by 6 bases. Here the CDR3 DNA reads TGCAGCGTACTAGCGGGTATCGAGCAGTACTTC. Translated: CSVLAGIEQYF.

The chain carries TRBV5-1 and TRBJ2-2; 8 nucleotides agree with TRBD1. The CDR3 consists of 14 residues. J gave up 7 bases and V 2 bases, and 4 bases lay outside the gene matches. CDR1 and CDR2 from the germline V gene are SGHRS and YFSETQ. The CDR3 DNA reads as TGCGCCAGCAGCTTACAGGGGGACGGCGGGGAGCTGTTTTTT. It is translated as CASSLQGDGGELFF.

The chain has TRBV19 and TRBJ2-1, with 9 bases identical to TRBD2. Germline CDR1 is LNHDA and CDR2 is SQIVND (reference sequence). This CDR3 has 17 residues. The V gene end was trimmed by 3 bases and the J gene end by 0 bases; junction bases not matched to a gene: 6. As DNA, the CDR3 is TGTGCCAGTAGTATGCTGGCGGGGGGGAACTCCTACAATGAGCAGTTCTTC. Translating it yields CASSMLAGGNSYNEQFF.